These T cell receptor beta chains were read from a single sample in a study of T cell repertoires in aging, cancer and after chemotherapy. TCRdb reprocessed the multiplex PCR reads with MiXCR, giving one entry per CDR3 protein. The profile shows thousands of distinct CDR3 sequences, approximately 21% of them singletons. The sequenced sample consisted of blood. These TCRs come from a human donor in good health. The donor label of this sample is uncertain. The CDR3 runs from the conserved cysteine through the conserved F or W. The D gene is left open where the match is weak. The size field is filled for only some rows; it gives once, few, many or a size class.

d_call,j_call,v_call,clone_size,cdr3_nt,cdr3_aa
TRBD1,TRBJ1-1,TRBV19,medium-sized,TGTGCCAGTAGTAGGCTAACCGGACAGGGCCCTGAAGCTTTCTTT,CASSRLTGQGPEAFF
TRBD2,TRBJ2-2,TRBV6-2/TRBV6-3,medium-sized,TGTGCCAGCAGTGGACTAGCTGCCGGGGAGCTGTTTTTT,CASSGLAAGELFF
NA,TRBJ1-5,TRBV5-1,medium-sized,TGCGCCAGCAGCTTGGCCGCAGGCCAGCCCCAGCATTTT,CASSLAAGQPQHF
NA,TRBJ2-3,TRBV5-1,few,TGCGCCTCCCGCCCGGGCGGTTCGACAGATACGCAGTATTTT,CASRPGGSTDTQYF
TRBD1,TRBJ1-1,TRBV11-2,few,TGTGCCAGCAGCTTATCAGGGGGCGTCACTGAAGCTTTCTTT,CASSLSGGVTEAFF
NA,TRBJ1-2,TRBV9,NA,TGTGCCAGCAGCGTAACCTCTGGCCATGGCTACACCTTC,CASSVTSGHGYTF
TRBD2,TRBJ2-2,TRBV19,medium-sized,TGTGCCAGTAGTCTAAGACTAGCGGGGTCCACCGGGGAGCTGTTTTTT,CASSLRLAGSTGELFF
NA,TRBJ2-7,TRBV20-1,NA,TGCAGTGCTAGACCAGCGGGCCCCTCCTACGAGCAGTACTTC,CSARPAGPSYEQYF
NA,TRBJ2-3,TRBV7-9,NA,TGTGCCAGCAGCGAACAGGGTACTAGCACAGATACGCAGTATTTT,CASSEQGTSTDTQYF
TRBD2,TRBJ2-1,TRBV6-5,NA,TGTGCCAGCAGTCTCTCATTGAGCGGGAGCTCCTACAATGAGCAGTTCTTC,CASSLSLSGSSYNEQFF
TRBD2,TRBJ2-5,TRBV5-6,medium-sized,TGTGCCAGCAGCTTGGCCCGACCAACTAGCGGGGGGGTGGAGACCCAGTACTTC,CASSLARPTSGGVETQYF
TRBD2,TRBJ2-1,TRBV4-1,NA,TGCGCCAGCAGCACCCAGCTAGCGGGGGGTGACAATGAGCAGTTCTTC,CASSTQLAGGDNEQFF
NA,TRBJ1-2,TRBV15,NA,TGTGCCACCAACAAAGGACAGTGGGCCTATGGCTACACCTTC,CATNKGQWAYGYTF
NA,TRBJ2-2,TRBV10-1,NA,TGCGCCAGCAGTGAGCGGATCACCGGGGAGCTGTTTTTT,CASSERITGELFF
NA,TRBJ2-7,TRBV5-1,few,TGCGCCAGCAGCTTGGATGGGAGCTCCTACGAGCAGTACTTC,CASSLDGSSYEQYF
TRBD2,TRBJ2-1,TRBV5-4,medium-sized,TGTGCCAGCAGTTTTGGACTAGCGGGGGGGAACAATGAGCAGTTCTTC,CASSFGLAGGNNEQFF
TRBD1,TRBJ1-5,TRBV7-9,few,TGTGCCAGCAGCTTTTATACAGGGGTAGACCAGCCCCAGCATTTT,CASSFYTGVDQPQHF
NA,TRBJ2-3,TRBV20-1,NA,TGCAGTGCCACGCCTGGGGGGCCAGGCACAGATACGCAGTATTTT,CSATPGGPGTDTQYF
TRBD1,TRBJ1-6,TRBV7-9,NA,TGTGCCAGCAGCTTTAGGGGGCAAATGGATTCACCCCTCCACTTT,CASSFRGQMDSPLHF
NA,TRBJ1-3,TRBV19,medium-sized,TGTGCCAGTAGTACCCTATCTGGTCAAACCGGCAACACCATATATTTT,CASSTLSGQTGNTIYF
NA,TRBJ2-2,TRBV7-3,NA,TGTGCCAGCAGCTTCCAGGGGTCGGGCACCGGGGAGCTGTTTTTT,CASSFQGSGTGELFF
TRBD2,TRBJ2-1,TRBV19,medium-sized,TGTGCCAGTAGTATATCGCGCAGGGAGGGCCATGAGCAGTTCTTC,CASSISRREGHEQFF
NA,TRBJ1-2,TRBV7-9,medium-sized,TGTGCCAGCAGCTTAGACAGCTCCTATGGCTACACCTTC,CASSLDSSYGYTF
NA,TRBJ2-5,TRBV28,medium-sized,TGTGCCAGCAGTTTGGGCGGGGAAGAGACCCAGTACTTC,CASSLGGEETQYF
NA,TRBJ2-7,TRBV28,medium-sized,TGTGCCAGCAGTTTACGACAGGTCTCCTACGAGCAGTACTTC,CASSLRQVSYEQYF
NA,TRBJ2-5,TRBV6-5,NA,TGTGCCACCGCACGTAGCCAAGAGACCCAGTACTTC,CATARSQETQYF
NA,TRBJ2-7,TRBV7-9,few,TGTGCCAGCAGCCCAACCATGTCAGGGGCCAGCTACGAGCAGTACTTC,CASSPTMSGASYEQYF
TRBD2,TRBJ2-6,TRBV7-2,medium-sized,TGTGCCAGCAGCTTCCATTTAGGACTAGCGGGGGGGCCCAAGGCCAACGTCCTGACTTTC,CASSFHLGLAGGPKANVLTF
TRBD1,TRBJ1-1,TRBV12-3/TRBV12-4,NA,TGTGCCAGCACCGACAGGGGCCCGTACACTGAAGCTTTCTTT,CASTDRGPYTEAFF
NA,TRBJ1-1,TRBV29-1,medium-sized,TGCAGCGGTCGGGGGGGCAACACTGAAGCTTTCTTT,CSGRGGNTEAFF